The 18 T cell receptor beta chains reported below all come from one sample, sequenced in a study of T cell responses to AZD1222 COVID-19 vaccine. Data came from immunoSEQ multiplex PCR; TCRdb stores just in-frame clones and leaves some out. The sample carries some 110,000 clones, approximately 86% recorded once. Here the sequenced sample was peripheral blood, taken 28 days after the second dose of the MenACWY control vaccine. Receptors were obtained from an adult who received the MenACWY meningococcal vaccine as a control.

The CDR3 DNA sequence: TGTGCCACCCCCCCGGGGCCGGCTTTCGGTTACTACGAGCAGTACTTC. Its translation is CATPPGPAFGYYEQYF. The rearrangement uses TRBV24-1 and TRBJ2-7; D may be TRBD1 or TRBD2 (5 bases each). The CDR3 extends over 16 amino acids. V dropped 9 bases and J dropped 3 bases, with 23 bases sitting between them. Germline V gene data show CDR1 as KGHDR and CDR2 as SFDVKD.

The table lists this clone with a few counts. The genes are TRBV4-1 and TRBJ1-5, with a weak D call TRBD1 (6 bases). CDR1 MGHRA and CDR2 YSYEKL come from the germline V gene. The CDR3 loop spans 16 amino acids. V dropped 3 bases and J dropped 2 bases, with 14 bases sitting between them. In nucleotides, the CDR3 is TGCGCCAGCAGCCAGCCCGGGGGGCAGGGCAATCAGCCCCAGCATTTT. Amino acid sequence: CASSQPGGQGNQPQHF.

On this clone itself: Additional DNA sequences in this sample encode the identical CDR3. J is TRBJ2-1 and V is TRBV28; 15 nucleotides agree with TRBD2. CDR1 and CDR2 from the germline V gene are MDHEN and SYDVKM. V gave up 4 bases and J gave up 6 bases; unmatched junction bases: 7. CDR3 size: 17 residues. The CDR3 is CASSSPGLAGGSNEQFF. The CDR3 nucleotides read TGTGCCAGCAGTTCTCCGGGACTAGCGGGGGGAAGCAATGAGCAGTTCTTC.

The chain couples TRBV14 to TRBJ1-1, with unresolved D. CDR3 size: 15 residues. CDR1 and CDR2 (germline): SGHDN, FVKESK. The germline V and J ends were trimmed by 0 bases and 1 base, with 9 bases remaining between them. The CDR3 sequence: CASSQDGRANTEAFF. CDR3 DNA sequence: TGTGCCAGCAGCCAAGATGGGCGAGCGAACACTGAAGCTTTCTTT.

The J gene is TRBJ2-7, the V gene TRBV28, with D unresolved. The V end lost 7 bases, the J end lost 1 base, and 8 bases lay between the germline ends. Germline values: CDR1 MDHEN, CDR2 SYDVKM. The CDR3 is 12 amino acids. The CDR3 reads CASNGWSYEQYF. CDR3 nucleotide sequence: TGTGCCAGCAATGGTTGGTCCTACGAGCAGTACTTC.

The chain is built from TRBV27 and TRBJ2-7; D possibly corresponds to TRBD1 (5 bases). Germline V gene sequence: CDR1 MNHEY, CDR2 SMNVEV (reference sequence). V was pared by 3 bases and J by 3 bases, with 9 bases between. The CDR3 covers 13 residues. In DNA form, the CDR3 reads TGTGCCAGCAGTTTGGGGCGGTACTACGAGCAGTACTTC. It codes for CASSLGRYYEQYF.

The gene calls are TRBV11-2 and TRBJ2-7, with D uncertain. CDR3 length equals 12 residues. Germline loops: CDR1 SGHAT, CDR2 FQNNGV. The V and J ends lost 3 bases and 3 bases respectively, with 6 bases between them. CDR3 DNA sequence: TGTGCCAGCAGCTTGGGGTACTACGAGCAGTACTTC. This sequence encodes CASSLGYYEQYF.

The table lists this clone with a few counts. V and J are TRBV18 and TRBJ1-2, with 7 bases lining up with TRBD1. Germline V CDR1 and CDR2: KGHSH, LQKENI. The CDR3 runs to 14 residues. Trimming cost V 0 bases and J 3 bases; bases outside gene matches: 1. CDR3 in amino acids: CASSPPGTDYGYTF. For the CDR3, the DNA is TGTGCCAGCTCACCACCCGGGACAGACTATGGCTACACCTTC.

The V and J genes are TRBV6-1 and TRBJ1-2; D ambiguous. CDR1 is MNHNS and CDR2 is SASEGT in the germline V gene. This CDR3 has 13 amino acids. The V end was cut by 2 bases, the J end by 8 bases, with 12 bases between. The DNA for the CDR3 is TGTGCCAGCAGTGAAAGTGTCGCGAGGGGCTACACCTTC. Protein sequence: CASSESVARGYTF.

The chain employs TRBV2 and TRBJ1-2; D unclear. CDR3 length: 15 residues. In germline, CDR1 is SNHLY, CDR2 FYNNEI. Trimming took 5 bases from V and 0 from J, leaving 13 bases between them. The CDR3 coding sequence is TGTGCCAGCAGTCCCCTCAGAGCCCCTAACTATGGCTACACCTTC. Its translation: CASSPLRAPNYGYTF.

V and J are TRBV7-9 and TRBJ1-2; D gene uncertain. Trimming cost V 5 bases and J 2 bases, with 6 bases left between them. The CDR3 extends over 12 amino acids. Germline V gives CDR1 SEHNR, CDR2 FQNEAQ (reference sequence). The DNA for the CDR3 is TGTGCCAGCAGCCGGGAAAACTATGGCTACACCTTC. Protein: CASSRENYGYTF.

The CDR3 bases are TGTGCCACCAGTGCTCTTAAACAGGGGTGGGGAGAGACCCAGTACTTC. Translating it yields CATSALKQGWGETQYF. The V and J genes are TRBV24-1 and TRBJ2-5, with 7 nucleotides matching TRBD1. The CDR3 length is 16 residues. In germline, CDR1 is KGHDR, CDR2 SFDVKD. V lost 5 bases, J lost 4 bases, and 12 bases stayed unmatched.

The chain uses TRBV5-4 and TRBJ2-2; possible D gene TRBD1, 5 bases. Trimming took off 2 bases at V and 6 bases at J, with 8 bases between the two ends. The CDR3 spans 13 residues. The V gene's germline CDR1 is SGHNT and CDR2 YYREEE (reference sequence). The CDR3 spells CASSFRGPGELFF. CDR3 coding DNA: TGTGCCAGCAGCTTTAGGGGTCCCGGGGAGCTGTTTTTT.

The chain links TRBV5-4 to TRBJ1-1; TRBD1 aligns across 7 bases. Germline-derived CDR1 and CDR2 are SGHNT and YYREEE (reference sequence). The V gene end was trimmed by 4 bases and the J gene end by 0 bases; junction bases not matched to a gene: 6. The length of the CDR3 is 15 residues. CDR3 protein: CASSPAGQMNTEAFF. The CDR3 nucleotides are TGTGCCAGCAGCCCAGCGGGACAGATGAACACTGAAGCTTTCTTT. The variable domain in full, with the rest retrieved from reference TRBV5-4 and TRBJ1-1, is ETGVTQSPTHLIKTRGQQVTLRCSSQSGHNTVSWYQQALGQGPQFIFQYYREEENGRGNFPPRFSGLQFPNYSSELNVNALELDDSALYLCASSPAGQMNTEAFFGQGTRLTVV.

The rearrangement joins TRBV5-1 to TRBJ2-7; D is unclear. The CDR3 is 14 residues long. V was shortened by 0 bases and J by 5 bases, with 12 bases between the two germline ends. Germline CDR1 and CDR2: SGHRS and YFSETQ. The CDR3 DNA is TGCGCCAGCAGCTTGGCCCAGCCACGAGACGAGCAGTACTTC. It encodes CASSLAQPRDEQYF.

The chain uses TRBV2 and TRBJ2-3, with D unresolved. The germline CDR1 and CDR2 sequences are SNHLY and FYNNEI. The CDR3 is 12 amino acids. Trimming pared 5 bases from V and 0 bases from J, leaving 3 bases between. CDR3 in DNA: TGTGCCAGCAGTCAAAGCACAGATACGCAGTATTTT. Translated, it gives CASSQSTDTQYF.

The rearrangement uses TRBV27 and TRBJ1-5, with D uncertain. The CDR3 spans 16 residues. CDR1 and CDR2 from the germline V gene are MNHEY and SMNVEV (reference sequence). Trimming took 2 bases from V and 0 from J, leaving 11 bases between them. The CDR3 loop is CASSLGPIYSNQPQHF. The CDR3 DNA reads TGTGCCAGCAGTTTAGGGCCGATATATAGCAATCAGCCCCAGCATTTT.

In its sample, this clone was seen once. This chain connects TRBV28 to TRBJ1-1, with a possible D match to TRBD1 (6 bases). CDR1 and CDR2 from the germline V gene are MDHEN and SYDVKM. The V and J ends lost 6 bases and 1 base respectively, with 6 bases between them. The CDR3 is 12 residues long. The CDR3 protein is CASRTGNTEAFF. The DNA for the CDR3 is TGTGCCAGCAGGACAGGGAACACTGAAGCTTTCTTT.